The 28 T cell receptor beta chains given below trace back to one sample, sequenced in a study of CD8 T cells in Susac syndrome. RNA amounts of about 0.5 to 1 ug underwent reverse transcription with random hexamers. TCRdb re-called the immunoSEQ multiplex PCR reads with MiXCR, one entry per CDR3 protein. The data contain under 150,000 distinct CDR3 sequences, roughly 94% of them seen just once; the ten biggest clones take up around 0.13%. The sequenced sample was CD4+ T cells from PBMCs. The origin of the receptors is a human donor with multiple sclerosis.

The gene calls are TRBV19 and TRBJ2-3; 12 bases align to TRBD1. Losses at the gene ends were 2 bases for V and 4 bases for J; bases not matched to a gene: 4. Germline values: CDR1 LNHDA, CDR2 SQIVND (reference sequence). This CDR3 is built from 16 residues. CDR3 nucleotide sequence: TGTGCCAGTAGTATAACCGGGACAGGGGGCCCAGATACGCAGTATTTT. It encodes CASSITGTGGPDTQYF.

The V call is TRBV2, the J call TRBJ2-5; D unclear. The CDR3 spans 14 residues. V lost 10 bases and J lost 5, with 20 bases in between. Germline CDR1 and CDR2: SNHLY and FYNNEI. CDR3 sequence: CATLAANLGETQYF. The CDR3 region has the DNA TGTGCCACCCTGGCGGCCAACCTGGGGGAGACCCAGTACTTC.

J is TRBJ2-7 and V is TRBV12-3 or TRBV12-4; unclear D gene. Trimming removed 2 bases from V and 0 bases from J, with 8 bases in between. The CDR3 is 14 amino acids. For the CDR3, the DNA is TGTGCCAGCAGTTTAACGAGGAGCTCCTACGAGCAGTACTTC. The encoded protein is CASSLTRSSYEQYF.

In its sample, this clonotype was seen once. V gene TRBV6-1 combines with J gene TRBJ2-2; 10 bases agree with TRBD2. Looked up from germline, CDR1 is MNHNS and CDR2 is SASEGT. V dropped 5 bases and J dropped 3; count of bases not matched to a gene: 6. The CDR3 covers 16 residues. The CDR3: CASSQRTSGYTGELFF. DNA of the CDR3: TGTGCCAGCAGTCAGCGGACTAGCGGATACACCGGGGAGCTGTTTTTT.

V and J are TRBV20-1 and TRBJ1-5; D uncertain. Germline loops: CDR1 DFQATT, CDR2 SNEGSKA (reference sequence). V was cut by 0 bases and J by 4 bases, with 10 bases left in between. The CDR3 sequence is 14 residues long. In DNA, the CDR3 is TGCAGTGCTAGAGACCGGATGGGGAATCAGCCCCAGCATTTT. It specifies CSARDRMGNQPQHF.

CDR3 DNA: TGTGCCAGCAGCCAACCAAATCTGGCCGGGGCTGAAGCTTTCTTT. Translating it yields CASSQPNLAGAEAFF. The genes are TRBV3-1 and TRBJ1-1, with D unresolved. CDR3 size: 15 residues. Trimming removed 2 bases at V and 6 bases at J, with 16 bases between. From germline, CDR1 is LGHDT and CDR2 YNNKEL (reference sequence).

CDR3 nucleotide sequence: TGTGCCAGCTCAAGCAACTACGAGCAGTACTTC. Amino acids: CASSSNYEQYF. V is TRBV18 and J is TRBJ2-7; no clear D. The CDR3 runs to 11 residues. Deletions cut 5 bases from V and 3 bases from J, with 5 bases between. Per germline, CDR1 KGHSH and CDR2 LQKENI. The full variable domain, in which reference TRBV18 and TRBJ2-7 provide the parts outside the CDR3, is NAGVMQNPRHLVRRRGQEARLRCSPMKGHSHVYWYRQLPEEGLKFMVYLQKENIIDESGMPKERFSAEFPKEGPSILRIQQVVRGDSAAYFCASSSNYEQYFGPGTRLTVT.

V usage is TRBV6-2 or TRBV6-3 and J usage is TRBJ2-5, with 7 bases identical to TRBD2. The germline V gene has CDR1 MNHEY and CDR2 SVGEGT. This CDR3 has 12 amino acids. The V segment lost 8 bases and the J segment 4 bases; nucleotides outside the gene matches: 4. The CDR3 DNA is TGTGCCAGCGGGGGGGACGGAGAGACCCAGTACTTC. It specifies CASGGDGETQYF.

The J gene is TRBJ2-2, the V gene TRBV5-1; D unclear. The CDR3 has 13 residues. Germline CDR1 SGHRS, CDR2 YFSETQ. Between the trimmed V and J ends, which lost 2 bases and 6 bases, there was a span of 8 bases. The CDR3 sequence is CASSLRLSGELFF. The CDR3 DNA is TGCGCCAGCAGCTTAAGGCTTTCCGGGGAGCTGTTTTTT. Full variable domain (remainder filled in from reference TRBV5-1 and TRBJ2-2): KAGVTQTPRYLIKTRGQQVTLSCSPISGHRSVSWYQQTPGQGLQFLFEYFSETQRNKGNFPGRFSGRQFSNSRSEMNVSTLELGDSALYLCASSLRLSGELFFGEGSRLTVL.

V gene TRBV25-1 combines with J gene TRBJ1-4, with a tentative D call TRBD1 (5 bases). CDR3 size: 13 residues. The germline CDR1 and CDR2 sequences are MGHDK and SYGVNS. V lost 3 bases, J lost 8 bases, and 10 bases lay in between. The CDR3 coding sequence is TGTGCCAGCAGTGAGTTGGGGGAGGAAAAACTGTTTTTT. Translating it yields CASSELGEEKLFF.

In its sample, this clonotype was seen once. The genes are TRBV14 and TRBJ2-3, with D uncertain. V gave up 2 bases and J gave up 2 bases, with 5 bases separating them. Germline V gene lookup returns CDR1 SGHDN and CDR2 FVKESK. The CDR3 has 13 residues. Here the CDR3 reads CASSQNPTDTQYF. CDR3 bases: TGTGCCAGCAGCCAAAACCCCACAGATACGCAGTATTTT.

V and J are TRBV11-2 and TRBJ2-3; the match to TRBD2 covers 11 bases. The ends lost 4 bases at V and 4 bases at J; junction bases unmatched: 13. This CDR3 has 18 residues. In germline, CDR1 is SGHAT, CDR2 FQNNGV. The CDR3 loop reads CASSSTGGTSGNSDTQYF. CDR3 coding DNA: TGTGCCAGCAGCTCCACAGGGGGGACTAGCGGAAATTCAGATACGCAGTATTTT.

The gene calls are TRBV5-1 and TRBJ1-1; D gene unclear. Germline V gene data show CDR1 as SGHRS and CDR2 as YFSETQ. This CDR3 has 15 residues. The V end was cut by 0 bases, the J end by 1 base, with 10 bases between. In DNA, the CDR3 is TGCGCCAGCAGCTTGGCCGAGACCAGGAACACTGAAGCTTTCTTT. This codes for CASSLAETRNTEAFF.

This rearrangement joins TRBV7-2 to TRBJ1-1; D unresolved. The CDR3 is made up of 14 amino acids. Between the trimmed V and J ends, which lost 6 bases and 3 bases, there was a span of 14 bases. CDR1 is SGHTA, CDR2 FQGNSA, per germline. CDR3 region: CASSFKSVDTEAFF. For the CDR3, the DNA is TGTGCCAGCAGTTTCAAATCCGTCGACACTGAAGCTTTCTTT.

The CDR3 DNA reads as TGTGCCAGCAGCCCGGAGCCGTCTCCAGGGACTGGAAACACCATATATTTT. The encoded protein is CASSPEPSPGTGNTIYF. V usage is TRBV7-9 and J usage is TRBJ1-3, with D perhaps TRBD1 (5 bases). Germline values: CDR1 SEHNR, CDR2 FQNEAQ (reference sequence). The V and J ends lost 5 bases and 2 bases respectively, with 19 bases between them. The CDR3 length is 17 residues. Full variable domain (outside the CDR3, taken from reference TRBV7-9 and TRBJ1-3): DTGVSQNPRHKITKRGQNVTFRCDPISEHNRLYWYRQTLGQGPEFLTYFQNEAQLEKSRLLSDRFSAERPKGSFSTLEIQRTEQGDSAMYLCASSPEPSPGTGNTIYFGEGSWLTVV.

The V and J genes are TRBV4-3 and TRBJ1-2; the D is unclear. The CDR3 has 15 amino acids. In germline, CDR1 is LGHNA, CDR2 YSLEER. Trimming cost V 8 bases and J 0 bases, with 16 bases left between them. In DNA, the CDR3 is TGCGCCAGCGGGCAGGACTTAAACACTAACTATGGCTACACCTTC. This gives the protein CASGQDLNTNYGYTF.

This clonotype has only a few counts. The V and J genes are TRBV20-1 and TRBJ2-7; 12 bases map to TRBD2. Trimming took 6 bases from V and 4 from J; bases not matched to a gene: 19. There are 18 residues in the CDR3. Germline V gene sequence: CDR1 DFQATT, CDR2 SNEGSKA (reference sequence). The CDR3 loop reads CSARGMTSGSGTLYEQYF. DNA of the CDR3: TGCAGTGCCCGCGGGATGACTAGCGGGAGCGGGACTTTATACGAGCAGTACTTC.

V is TRBV7-2 and J is TRBJ2-5, with TRBD2 identical over 7 bases. Germline V gene lookup returns CDR1 SGHTA and CDR2 FQGNSA. CDR3 length equals 15 residues. Trimming removed 6 bases from V and 2 bases from J; junction bases left unmatched: 9. The CDR3 nucleotides read TGTGCCAGCAGTCGAGGGTGGCGGGGGCAAGAGACCCAGTACTTC. As protein: CASSRGWRGQETQYF.

V is TRBV4-1 and J is TRBJ1-1, with D perhaps matching TRBD1 (5 bases). V lost 3 bases, J lost 3 bases, and 23 bases lay in between. Germline CDR1 MGHRA, CDR2 YSYEKL. The CDR3 is made up of 18 amino acids. CDR3 amino acids: CASSHPLGGAGVDTEAFF. The CDR3 coding sequence is TGCGCCAGCAGCCACCCCTTAGGAGGGGCCGGCGTTGACACTGAAGCTTTCTTT.

V is TRBV29-1 and J is TRBJ1-4; TRBD1 is a possible D gene (5 bases). The CDR3 has 15 residues. Germline CDR1 and CDR2: SQVTM and ANQGSEA. Deletions cut 6 bases from V and 6 bases from J, with 20 bases between. The CDR3 region is CSVGPSGLGDEKLFF. For the CDR3, the DNA is TGCAGCGTCGGCCCTTCGGGGTTGGGGGATGAAAAACTGTTTTTT. Using reference TRBV29-1 and TRBJ1-4 for the parts outside the CDR3, the full variable domain is SAVISQKPSRDICQRGTSLTIQCQVDSQVTMMFWYRQQPGQSLTLIATANQGSEATYESGFVIDKFPISRPNLTFSTLTVSNMSPEDSSIYLCSVGPSGLGDEKLFFGSGTQLSVL.

This chain joins TRBV3-1 and TRBJ1-1; D is undetermined. CDR1 and CDR2 (germline): LGHDT, YNNKEL (reference sequence). This CDR3 comprises 14 residues. Trimming removed 4 bases from V and 3 bases from J, with 12 bases in between. The DNA of the CDR3 is TGTGCCAGCAGCCCCCTGGGCCAACACACTGAAGCTTTCTTT. Its translation is CASSPLGQHTEAFF.

This sequence joins TRBV7-9 and TRBJ1-6; a possible D gene is TRBD1 (5 bases). This CDR3 is built from 14 residues. V was shortened by 4 bases and J by 7 bases, with 11 bases between the two germline ends. Germline CDR1 reads SEHNR; CDR2 reads FQNEAQ (reference sequence). The CDR3 DNA sequence: TGTGCCAGCAGCTCAGGGTTCCGAAATTCACCCCTCCACTTT. The encoded protein is CASSSGFRNSPLHF.

The chain is built from TRBV5-1 and TRBJ2-3; D ambiguous. The CDR3 spans 14 residues. Germline V gene sequence: CDR1 SGHRS, CDR2 YFSETQ. The germline V and J ends were trimmed by 0 bases and 6 bases, with 11 bases remaining between them. The CDR3 region has the DNA TGCGCCAGCAGCTTGGCGCTCGCGGCGGATACGCAGTATTTT. It codes for CASSLALAADTQYF.

The V call is TRBV6-2 or TRBV6-3, the J call TRBJ2-1; D uncertain. Trimming took off 6 bases at V and 9 bases at J, with 15 bases between the two ends. CDR1 MNHEY and CDR2 SVGEGT come from the germline V gene. The length of the CDR3 is 13 residues. The CDR3 DNA reads TGTGCCAGCAGCCTAATAAACGGTGCTGAGCAGTTCTTC. It codes for CASSLINGAEQFF.

The chain joins TRBV19 to TRBJ1-4, with no clear D. Trimming removed 6 bases from V and 1 base from J, with 12 bases in between. The germline gives CDR1 LNHDA, CDR2 SQIVND (reference sequence). The CDR3 contains 15 residues. The CDR3 sequence is CASSLTGGTNEKLFF. CDR3 coding DNA: TGTGCCAGTAGCCTGACCGGTGGAACTAATGAAAAACTGTTTTTT.

The rearrangement links TRBV7-2 to TRBJ2-3; no firm D call. Per germline, CDR1 SGHTA and CDR2 FQGNSA. Trimming took off 6 bases at V and 3 bases at J, with 13 bases between the two ends. The CDR3 spans 14 residues. CDR3 nucleotide sequence: TGTGCCAGCAGGCCAACGCGTGGGACAGATACGCAGTATTTT. Translation gives CASRPTRGTDTQYF. The full variable domain, with the rest looked up from reference TRBV7-2 and TRBJ2-3, is GAGVSQSPSNKVTEKGKDVELRCDPISGHTALYWYRQSLGQGLEFLIYFQGNSAPDKSGLPSDRFSAERTGGSVSTLTIQRTQQEDSAVYLCASRPTRGTDTQYFGPGTRLTVL.

This clonotype was seen only once. The V and J genes are TRBV6-9 and TRBJ1-2; D is undetermined. Germline-derived CDR1 and CDR2 are MNHGY and SVAAGI. This CDR3 comprises 13 residues. Between the trimmed V and J ends, which lost 6 bases and 8 bases, there was a span of 16 bases. The CDR3: CASSPIHSVGYTF. CDR3 bases: TGTGCCAGCAGCCCCATCCACTCTGTGGGCTACACCTTC.

This chain connects TRBV20-1 to TRBJ2-7; no definite D call. Trimming cost V 3 bases and J 3 bases, with 9 bases left between them. Germline lookup yields CDR1 DFQATT and CDR2 SNEGSKA (reference sequence). The CDR3 runs to 12 residues. The CDR3 region has the DNA TGCAGTGCTAGGGGCAGACACTACGAGCAGTACTTC. Amino acid sequence: CSARGRHYEQYF.